These 10 T cell receptor beta chains originate from one sample sequenced in a study of control samples from healthy donors and cancer patients. Some clones are missing from TCRdb's copy, which holds only in-frame ones; the method was immunoSEQ multiplex PCR. The sample lists approximately 86,000 clones, around nine tenths occurring once. The sequenced sample was blood. These receptors were obtained from a man younger than 40 in good health.

The chain joins TRBV12-3 or TRBV12-4 to TRBJ1-2; D gene uncertain. The germline V and J ends were trimmed by 5 bases and 8 bases, with 9 bases remaining between them. The CDR3 is 11 residues long. The CDR3 region is CASSAWGGYTF. The CDR3 nucleotides are TGTGCCAGCAGTGCCTGGGGAGGCTACACCTTC.

V and J are TRBV12-5 and TRBJ1-5; no firm D call. Germline values: CDR1 LGHNT, CDR2 FRNRAP. The germline V and J ends were trimmed by 1 base and 2 bases, with 6 bases remaining between them. The CDR3 is made up of 14 amino acids. In nucleotides, the CDR3 is TGTGCTAGTGGTTTGGGCTCCGGCAATCAGCCCCAGCATTTT. This encodes CASGLGSGNQPQHF.

This clone occurred a few times. The chain carries TRBV19 and TRBJ2-7, with D maybe TRBD2 (6 bases). Trimming shortened V by 3 bases and J by 7 bases, and 16 bases separated the two germline ends. Germline CDR1 reads LNHDA; CDR2 reads SQIVND (reference sequence). The CDR3 totals 14 residues. The CDR3 spells CASSIGGVGREQYF. Written as DNA, the CDR3 is TGTGCCAGTAGTATTGGCGGGGTCGGCAGGGAGCAGTACTTC.

This chain links TRBV3-1 (or the pseudogene TRBV3-2) with TRBJ1-5; D not certain. The V and J ends lost 1 base and 2 bases respectively, with 3 bases between them. Germline-derived CDR1 and CDR2 are LGHDT and YNNKEL (reference sequence). The CDR3 runs 13 residues. The CDR3 DNA reads as TGTGCCAGCAGCCAAGGGGGCAATCAGCCCCAGCATTTT. It encodes CASSQGGNQPQHF.

V usage is TRBV27 and J usage is TRBJ2-5, with D possibly matching TRBD1 (6 bases). V gave up 3 bases and J gave up 4 bases, with 15 bases separating them. The CDR3 totals 15 residues. The germline V gene has CDR1 MNHEY and CDR2 SMNVEV (reference sequence). CDR3 nucleotides: TGTGCCAGCAGTTTCCAGGGGACCGTCCGAGAGACCCAGTACTTC. The encoded protein is CASSFQGTVRETQYF.

The chain links TRBV25-1 to TRBJ2-7; D unclear. The CDR3 sequence is 11 residues long. Germline V CDR1 and CDR2: MGHDK, SYGVNS. Trimming stripped 7 bases from V and 2 bases from J, with 6 bases between. The CDR3 nucleotides are TGTGCCAGCACGCTGCCCTACGAGCAGTACGTC. Protein sequence: CASTLPYEQYV.

In this sample, this clone turned up a few times. The chain combines TRBV4-1 with TRBJ1-4, with 9 bases fitting TRBD1. This CDR3 contains 17 residues. Germline CDR1 MGHRA, CDR2 YSYEKL. V shed 5 bases and J 0 bases; nucleotides not matched to a gene: 7. The CDR3 coding sequence is TGCGCCAGCAGCGCACGGACAGGGGTCACAACTAATGAAAAACTGTTTTTT. Residues: CASSARTGVTTNEKLFF.

The J gene is TRBJ1-5, the V gene TRBV27, with D possibly TRBD1 on 5 matching bases. This CDR3 contains 14 residues. Germline V gene sequence: CDR1 MNHEY, CDR2 SMNVEV (reference sequence). V lost 0 bases and J 3 bases, leaving 6 bases between the germline ends. The CDR3 spells CASSLSGTNQPQHF. CDR3 nucleotide sequence: TGTGCCAGCAGTTTATCGGGGACCAATCAGCCCCAGCATTTT.

The J gene is TRBJ2-1, the V gene TRBV10-1, with 7 bases fitting TRBD1. The trim removed 8 bases at V and 7 bases at J, leaving 5 bases unmatched. The germline gives CDR1 WNHNN, CDR2 SYGVQD (reference sequence). The CDR3 length is 12 residues. The CDR3 DNA reads TGCGCCAGCGCCGGGACAGAAAATGAGCAGTTCTTC. It translates to CASAGTENEQFF.

The rearrangement links TRBV28 to TRBJ1-2, with unresolved D. Germline CDR1 and CDR2: MDHEN and SYDVKM. The CDR3 has 15 residues. Between the trimmed V and J ends, which lost 3 bases and 0 bases, there was a span of 11 bases. CDR3 sequence: CASSFLSGANYGYTF. CDR3 nucleotides: TGTGCCAGCAGTTTTTTGAGTGGAGCTAACTATGGCTACACCTTC.